This is a list of T cell receptor beta chains from one sample in a study of blood T cells in healthy people across ages. Using its own MiXCR run on the 5' RACE reads, TCRdb lists one record per CDR3 protein. Found here are more than 1,000,000 distinct CDR3 sequences, approximately 25% of them singletons; the top ten hold about 0.8%. The same sample was also studied in work on T cells of mothers and their children.

The sequenced sample consisted of blood. The origin of the receptors is a girl aged 2 to 9 in good health. The CDR3 runs from the conserved cysteine through the conserved F or W. Each record gives: clone size, V gene, J gene, D gene, CDR3 protein, CDR3 DNA. D genes are given only for firm matches. Size is omitted from some rows. Given values are once, few, many or a class for expanded clones.

clone size: .
V gene: TRBV24-1
J gene: TRBJ1-2
D gene: .
CDR3 protein: CATRSQGPNYGYTF
CDR3 DNA: TGTGCCACCAGATCCCAGGGACCTAACTATGGCTACACCTTC

clone size: .
V gene: TRBV7-9
J gene: TRBJ2-7
D gene: .
CDR3 protein: CASASRAVNYEQYF
CDR3 DNA: TGTGCCAGCGCCTCCCGTGCGGTAAACTACGAGCAGTACTTC

clone size: .
V gene: TRBV25-1
J gene: TRBJ1-1
D gene: .
CDR3 protein: CASSESGRLNTEAFF
CDR3 DNA: TGTGCCAGCAGTGAATCTGGGCGGTTGAACACTGAAGCTTTCTTT

clone size: .
V gene: TRBV5-1
J gene: TRBJ2-5
D gene: TRBD1
CDR3 protein: CASSFGTGLETQYF
CDR3 DNA: TGCGCCAGCAGCTTCGGGACAGGGTTAGAGACCCAGTACTTC

clone size: .
V gene: TRBV7-2
J gene: TRBJ2-7
D gene: TRBD1
CDR3 protein: CASSLRTGEYEQYF
CDR3 DNA: TGTGCCAGCAGCTTACGGACAGGGGAATACGAGCAGTACTTC

clone size: few
V gene: TRBV4-3
J gene: TRBJ2-5
D gene: .
CDR3 protein: CASSQELITGGRVGTQYF
CDR3 DNA: TGCGCCAGCAGCCAAGAGTTGATCACAGGGGGGAGGGTAGGGACCCAGTACTTC

clone size: once
V gene: TRBV7-2
J gene: TRBJ1-1
D gene: .
CDR3 protein: CASSLVVRISEAFF
CDR3 DNA: TGTGCCAGCAGCTTAGTTGTCAGAATCTCTGAAGCTTTCTTT

clone size: .
V gene: TRBV12-3/TRBV12-4
J gene: TRBJ2-7
D gene: .
CDR3 protein: CASRPSTSSYEQYF
CDR3 DNA: TGTGCCAGCAGGCCCTCTACTAGCTCCTACGAGCAGTACTTC

clone size: .
V gene: TRBV2
J gene: TRBJ1-2
D gene: .
CDR3 protein: CASSAGDIYGYTF
CDR3 DNA: TGTGCCAGCAGTGCCGGGGACATTTATGGCTACACCTTC

clone size: few
V gene: TRBV5-6
J gene: TRBJ2-1
D gene: .
CDR3 protein: CASSLEQGSYNEQFF
CDR3 DNA: TGTGCCAGCAGCTTGGAGCAGGGCAGCTACAATGAGCAGTTCTTC

clone size: once
V gene: TRBV28
J gene: TRBJ2-7
D gene: TRBD2
CDR3 protein: CASSLVASGASYEQYF
CDR3 DNA: TGTGCCAGCAGTTTAGTTGCTAGCGGGGCCTCCTACGAGCAGTACTTC

clone size: .
V gene: TRBV25-1
J gene: TRBJ2-1
D gene: .
CDR3 protein: CASSEGRVFDEQFF
CDR3 DNA: TGTGCCAGCAGTGAAGGCCGGGTATTCGATGAGCAGTTCTTC

clone size: .
V gene: TRBV28
J gene: TRBJ2-7
D gene: .
CDR3 protein: CASSPPGRRLYEQYF
CDR3 DNA: TGTGCCAGCAGTCCTCCGGGACGGAGACTCTACGAGCAGTACTTC

clone size: few
V gene: TRBV5-1
J gene: TRBJ1-4
D gene: .
CDR3 protein: CASSLEGQANEKLFF
CDR3 DNA: TGCGCCAGCAGCTTGGAGGGACAAGCAAATGAAAAACTGTTTTTT

clone size: .
V gene: TRBV7-8
J gene: TRBJ2-2
D gene: .
CDR3 protein: CASSPRRTLDPGELFF
CDR3 DNA: TGTGCCAGCAGCCCCCGTCGGACGCTGGACCCCGGGGAGCTGTTTTTT

clone size: .
V gene: TRBV6-2/TRBV6-3
J gene: TRBJ2-7
D gene: TRBD1
CDR3 protein: CASKEQGARTSYEQYF
CDR3 DNA: TGTGCCAGCAAAGAACAGGGGGCGAGGACTTCCTACGAGCAGTACTTC